This T cell receptor (beta chain) originates from a study of blood T cell repertoires in COVID-19. Sequencing used immunoSEQ multiplex PCR; TCRdb keeps in-frame clones, though not all of them. The sample includes about 250,000 clones, about nine tenths of them seen just once. The CDR3 consists of 16 residues. Per germline, CDR1 SGHRS and CDR2 YFSETQ. V was shortened by 0 bases and J by 1 base, with 11 bases between the two germline ends. Sequenced material: PBMCs or T cells enriched from blood (not recorded which). This clonotype was sampled from a man in his forties or fifties who had recovered from COVID-19. The chain links TRBV5-1 to TRBJ2-4; a weak D match, TRBD2 (6 bases). The CDR3 DNA is TGCGCCAGCAGCTTGGAGCTGGCGGGGGCCAAAAACATTCAGTACTTC. Protein product: CASSLELAGAKNIQYF. Combining the CDR3 with reference TRBV5-1 and TRBJ2-4 gives the whole variable domain KAGVTQTPRYLIKTRGQQVTLSCSPISGHRSVSWYQQTPGQGLQFLFEYFSETQRNKGNFPGRFSGRQFSNSRSEMNVSTLELGDSALYLCASSLELAGAKNIQYFGAGTRLSVL.